The rows below give T cell receptor beta chains drawn from one sample of a study of CD8 T cells in ankylosing spondylitis. TCRdb used MiXCR to reprocess the 5' RACE reads, holding one entry per CDR3 protein. The table records hundreds of thousands of distinct CDR3 sequences, approximately 7.6% of them present only once. The sequenced sample consisted of blood, either unsorted or a sorted T cell fraction (not recorded which). The receptors here all came from a female donor with ankylosing spondylitis or in good health (not recorded which). Both conserved end residues are part of each CDR3. D genes are given only for firm matches. Each size is once, few, many or a size class.

j_call | d_call | clone_size | v_call | cdr3_nt | cdr3_aa
TRBJ2-1 | - | many | TRBV20-1 | TGCAGTGCCCCGGCGCCCCGGGGATTAGCGAACAATGAGCAGTTCTTC | CSAPAPRGLANNEQFF
TRBJ2-3 | TRBD2 | many | TRBV6-1 | TGTGCCAGCAGTCCAACTAGCGGGAGGGGTGATACGCAGTATTTT | CASSPTSGRGDTQYF
TRBJ2-7 | TRBD2 | many | TRBV6-2/TRBV6-3 | TGTGCCAGCAGCCGAGAGCGGGGACCTTTCTGGGAGCAGTACTTC | CASSRERGPFWEQYF
TRBJ2-1 | - | many | TRBV7-6 | TGTGCCAGCAGCACTACGGGAAGTTACAATGAGCAGTTCTTC | CASSTTGSYNEQFF
TRBJ1-1 | - | many | TRBV29-1 | TGCAGCGTGGGGGGCGAAAACGGCCCTGAAGCTTTCTTT | CSVGGENGPEAFF
TRBJ2-7 | - | many | TRBV28 | TGTGCCAGCACGCCGTCAGGTCCTACCTACGAGCAGTACTTC | CASTPSGPTYEQYF
TRBJ2-1 | TRBD2 | many | TRBV20-1 | TGCAGTGCTAGTGATCCTAGCGGGAGTAATGAGCAGTTCTTC | CSASDPSGSNEQFF
TRBJ2-7 | TRBD1 | many | TRBV12-3/TRBV12-4 | TGTGCCAGCAGCTCTCTAAAGGGGGCTGATATTTACGAGCAGTACTTC | CASSSLKGADIYEQYF
TRBJ2-7 | - | many | TRBV6-5 | TGTGCCAGCAGTTACTCGATTTTTGGCGGAGCCTACGAGCAGTACTTC | CASSYSIFGGAYEQYF
TRBJ1-5 | - | few | TRBV19 | TGTGCCAGTAGTATGGGGAGTGGTCAGCCCCAGCATTTT | CASSMGSGQPQHF